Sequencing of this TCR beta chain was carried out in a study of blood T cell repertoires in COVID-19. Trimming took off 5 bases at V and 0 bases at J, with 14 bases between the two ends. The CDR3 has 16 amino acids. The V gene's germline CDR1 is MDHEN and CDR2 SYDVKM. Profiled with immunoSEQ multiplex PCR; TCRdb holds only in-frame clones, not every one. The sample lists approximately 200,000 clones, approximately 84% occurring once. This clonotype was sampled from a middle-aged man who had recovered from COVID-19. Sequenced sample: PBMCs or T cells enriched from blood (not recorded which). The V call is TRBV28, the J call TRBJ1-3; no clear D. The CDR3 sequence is CASSPLTLSSGNTIYF. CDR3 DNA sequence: TGTGCCAGCAGTCCCCTTACCTTGAGCTCTGGAAACACCATATATTTT.